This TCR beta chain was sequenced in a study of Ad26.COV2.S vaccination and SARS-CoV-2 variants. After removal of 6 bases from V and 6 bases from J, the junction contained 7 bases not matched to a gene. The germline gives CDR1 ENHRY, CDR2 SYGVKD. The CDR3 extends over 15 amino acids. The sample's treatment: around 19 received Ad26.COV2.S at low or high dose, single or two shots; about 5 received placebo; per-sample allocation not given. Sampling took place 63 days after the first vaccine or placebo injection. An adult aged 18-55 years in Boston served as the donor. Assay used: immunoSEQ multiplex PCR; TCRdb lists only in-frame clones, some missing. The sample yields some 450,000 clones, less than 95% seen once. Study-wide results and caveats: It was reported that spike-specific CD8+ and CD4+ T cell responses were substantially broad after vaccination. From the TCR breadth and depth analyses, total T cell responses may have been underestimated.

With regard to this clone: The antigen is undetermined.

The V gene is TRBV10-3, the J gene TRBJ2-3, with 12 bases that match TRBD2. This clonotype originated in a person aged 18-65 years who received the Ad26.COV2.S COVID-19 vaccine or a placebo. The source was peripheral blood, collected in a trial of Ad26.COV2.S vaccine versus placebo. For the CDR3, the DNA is TGTGCCATCAGGGGGACTAGCGGGCCGGTGGATACGCAGTATTTT. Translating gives CAIRGTSGPVDTQYF.